This passage covers 27 T cell receptor beta chains from one sample sequenced in a study of beta chain features in type 1 diabetes. TCRB transcripts that were expressed got sequenced, as all of the isolated RNA had been reverse transcribed. Generated by immunoSEQ multiplex PCR, the TCRdb table keeps only in-frame clones and is missing some. Of a few hundred thousand clones listed, 15% to 20% are singletons. The material sequenced was naive CD4+ T cells from blood. These receptors came from a woman aged 18-29 years in good health.

This clone was picked up a small number of times. The chain is built from TRBV4-1 and TRBJ2-1, with 11 bases aligning to TRBD2. The CDR3 spans 16 residues. Trimming took 1 base from V and 2 from J; bases not matched to a gene: 1. CDR1 MGHRA and CDR2 YSYEKL come from the germline V gene. The DNA of the CDR3 is TGCGCCAGCAGCCAAGTTAGCGGGGGGGCCTACAATGAGCAGTTCTTC. This translates into CASSQVSGGAYNEQFF.

This clone was counted between two and nine times. This chain links TRBV30 with TRBJ2-5; D remains ambiguous. Trimming pared 2 bases from V and 5 bases from J, leaving 12 bases between. Germline CDR1 reads GTSNPN; CDR2 reads SVGIG (reference sequence). The CDR3 consists of 13 residues. The CDR3 reads CAWSRSLQETQYF. The CDR3 nucleotides read TGTGCCTGGAGTAGGAGCCTCCAGGAGACCCAGTACTTC.

This clone turned up a few times. This chain joins TRBV5-1 and TRBJ2-5, with D possibly TRBD1 on 6 matching bases. This CDR3 comprises 13 residues. The V end lost 2 bases, the J end lost 2 bases, and 7 bases lay between the germline ends. Germline V gene lookup returns CDR1 SGHRS and CDR2 YFSETQ. CDR3 DNA sequence: TGCGCCAGCAGCTTCGGACAGCAAGAGACCCAGTACTTC. Protein product: CASSFGQQETQYF.

The genes are TRBV27 and TRBJ2-2; 10 bases fit TRBD2. Germline CDR1 MNHEY, CDR2 SMNVEV (reference sequence). The CDR3 length is 17 residues. The junction had 15 bases not matched to a gene; V was cut back by 7 bases and J by 7 bases. The CDR3 sequence is CASTLRRLAGEVGELFF. CDR3 nucleotide sequence: TGTGCCAGCACCCTCCGAAGGCTAGCGGGAGAGGTCGGGGAGCTGTTTTTT.

The gene calls are TRBV5-1 and TRBJ2-5, with D maybe TRBD2 (6 bases). The CDR3 is 16 amino acids. CDR1 is SGHRS and CDR2 is YFSETQ in the germline V gene. V gave up 4 bases and J gave up 1 base, with 17 bases separating them. Here the CDR3 DNA reads TGCGCCAGCAGCCGTTGGTGGGCTAGCGCCCAAGAGACCCAGTACTTC. Encoded protein: CASSRWWASAQETQYF.

The rearrangement links TRBV25-1 to TRBJ1-2; D possibly corresponds to TRBD1 (5 bases). Germline CDR1 reads MGHDK; CDR2 reads SYGVNS. The CDR3 loop spans 13 amino acids. V lost 4 bases to trimming and J lost 8 bases, with 14 bases between them. CDR3 residues: CASSVAENRGYTF. The CDR3 DNA follows: TGTGCCAGCAGTGTGGCAGAAAACAGGGGCTACACCTTC.

This clone showed up just a few times. As DNA, the CDR3 is TGTGCCAGCAGCGTAGTCGGACAATACAATGAGCAGTTCTTC. This translates into CASSVVGQYNEQFF. The chain carries TRBV9 and TRBJ2-1; perhaps TRBD1 as D (5 bases). The V and J ends lost 0 bases and 4 bases respectively, with 8 bases between them. Germline V CDR1 and CDR2: SGDLS, YYNGEE. The CDR3 is 14 amino acids. Full variable domain (outside the CDR3, taken from reference TRBV9 and TRBJ2-1): DSGVTQTPKHLITATGQRVTLRCSPRSGDLSVYWYQQSLDQGLQFLIQYYNGEERAKGNILERFSAQQFPDLHSELNLSSLELGDSALYFCASSVVGQYNEQFFGPGTRLTVL.

The chain links TRBV6-1 to TRBJ1-1; TRBD1 matches at 7 bases. The CDR3 is 15 amino acids. V was clipped by 6 bases and J by 0 bases; unmatched bases: 7. CDR1 and CDR2 from the germline V gene are MNHNS and SASEGT. The CDR3: CASSPQGTLNTEAFF. The CDR3, as DNA: TGTGCCAGCAGCCCACAGGGGACCTTGAACACTGAAGCTTTCTTT.

The J gene is TRBJ2-1, the V gene TRBV7-9, with 12 positions matching TRBD1. J was trimmed by 7 bases and V by 3 bases; bases with no gene match: 10. The CDR3 has 17 amino acids. Germline assignment: CDR1 SEHNR and CDR2 FQNEAQ (reference sequence). CDR3 sequence reads: CASSLGQGALEWNEQFF. The CDR3 coding sequence is TGTGCCAGCAGCTTGGGACAGGGGGCTCTAGAGTGGAATGAGCAGTTCTTC.

The chain carries TRBV4-1 and TRBJ2-1, with 10 bases lining up with TRBD2. Germline CDR1 is MGHRA and CDR2 is YSYEKL. CDR3 size: 17 residues. V shed 3 bases, J shed 2 bases, and the junction held 7 bases outside the gene matches. DNA for the CDR3: TGCGCCAGCAGCCATTCGGGACTAGCGATAACCTACAATGAGCAGTTCTTC. Its translation is CASSHSGLAITYNEQFF.

V and J are TRBV2 and TRBJ1-1; tentative D call: TRBD1 (5 bases). Germline lookup yields CDR1 SNHLY and CDR2 FYNNEI. Trimming took off 4 bases at V and 7 bases at J, with 16 bases between the two ends. The CDR3 contains 14 residues. The CDR3 loop is CASSGLGRDGEAFF. In nucleotides, the CDR3 is TGTGCCAGCAGTGGCCTGGGGCGAGATGGTGAAGCTTTCTTT.

This clone has a handful of counts. V and J are TRBV5-4 and TRBJ1-1; 8 bases align to TRBD1. The V gene's germline CDR1 is SGHNT and CDR2 YYREEE (reference sequence). This CDR3 comprises 14 residues. V lost 3 bases, J lost 4 bases, and 5 bases stayed unmatched. CDR3 bases: TGTGCCAGCAGCTCTGAACAGGGGGGCACTGAAGCTTTCTTT. This encodes CASSSEQGGTEAFF.

This clone has more than one count but fewer than ten. J is TRBJ2-1 and V is TRBV11-2, with D unclear. V gave up 0 bases and J gave up 8 bases, with 8 bases separating them. The V gene's germline CDR1 is SGHAT and CDR2 FQNNGV. The CDR3 has 13 amino acids. CDR3: CASSLERLHEQFF. The DNA of the CDR3 is TGTGCCAGCAGCTTAGAGCGACTCCATGAGCAGTTCTTC.

This clone was recorded a few times. The chain couples TRBV2 to TRBJ2-5, with TRBD2 as a possible D gene (5 bases). This CDR3 has 13 amino acids. V dropped 8 bases and J dropped 5 bases, with 15 bases sitting between them. Per the germline V gene, CDR1 is SNHLY and CDR2 is FYNNEI. DNA of the CDR3: TGTGCCAGCCTGCCGCGGGCGGGTGAGACCCAGTACTTC. Residues: CASLPRAGETQYF.

The chain combines TRBV2 with TRBJ1-6; TRBD1 agrees at 7 bases. Trimming removed 7 bases from V and 4 bases from J; junction bases left unmatched: 4. There are 14 residues in the CDR3. CDR1 is SNHLY and CDR2 is FYNNEI in the germline V gene. The CDR3 bases are TGTGCCAGCAAGGGGGCGAGGTATAATTCACCCCTCCACTTT. It specifies CASKGARYNSPLHF.

The chain couples TRBV9 to TRBJ2-3, with TRBD1 as a possible D gene (5 bases). Germline assignment: CDR1 SGDLS and CDR2 YYNGEE. The V and J ends lost 6 bases and 0 bases respectively, with 11 bases between them. This CDR3 is built from 14 residues. The CDR3 protein is CASTLDTSTDTQYF. Here the CDR3 DNA reads TGTGCCAGCACCTTGGACACCAGCACAGATACGCAGTATTTT. The full variable domain, with the rest looked up from reference TRBV9 and TRBJ2-3, is DSGVTQTPKHLITATGQRVTLRCSPRSGDLSVYWYQQSLDQGLQFLIQYYNGEERAKGNILERFSAQQFPDLHSELNLSSLELGDSALYFCASTLDTSTDTQYFGPGTRLTVL.

The chain joins TRBV18 to TRBJ1-1; D might be TRBD1 (5 bases). Per the germline V gene, CDR1 is KGHSH and CDR2 is LQKENI. Trimming stripped 0 bases from V and 4 bases from J, with 18 bases between. This CDR3 is 17 amino acids long. The CDR3 sequence: CASSPPTGLLGGTEAFF. In DNA, the CDR3 is TGTGCCAGCTCACCACCTACGGGACTTCTAGGTGGCACTGAAGCTTTCTTT.

This clone has just a few counts. The CDR3 DNA reads as TGTGCCAGCAGTTTATATTCCCGGGGTTCCTACGAGCAGTACTTC. Translation gives CASSLYSRGSYEQYF. This chain connects TRBV28 to TRBJ2-7; weak D call: TRBD2 (5 bases). V gave up 1 base and J gave up 1 base, with 11 bases separating them. This CDR3 has 15 amino acids. Germline CDR1 MDHEN, CDR2 SYDVKM. Together with reference TRBV28 and TRBJ2-7, the CDR3 gives the full variable domain: DVKVTQSSRYLVKRTGEKVFLECVQDMDHENMFWYRQDPGLGLRLIYFSYDVKMKEKGDIPEGYSVSREKKERFSLILESASTNQTSMYLCASSLYSRGSYEQYFGPGTRLTVT.

DNA for the CDR3: TGTGCCAGCTCACCACAACCGGAACAGACTAGGGGCTACACCTTC. The encoded protein is CASSPQPEQTRGYTF. V gene TRBV18 combines with J gene TRBJ1-2; no firm D call. V lost 1 base and J lost 8, with 17 bases in between. CDR1 and CDR2 (germline): KGHSH, LQKENI. This CDR3 has 15 amino acids.

As DNA, the CDR3 is TGTGCCAGTACCCCGACCGGGACATCGAGCTACACCTTC. Amino acids: CASTPTGTSSYTF. The rearrangement joins TRBV19 to TRBJ1-2; maybe TRBD1 (6 bases). Germline-derived CDR1 and CDR2 are LNHDA and SQIVND (reference sequence). The CDR3 consists of 13 residues. The V end was cut by 7 bases, the J end by 9 bases, with 18 bases between.

This sequence joins TRBV9 and TRBJ2-1; the D is unclear. CDR1 and CDR2 (germline): SGDLS, YYNGEE. The CDR3 has 13 residues. Trimming took 0 bases from V and 5 from J, leaving 6 bases between them. CDR3 sequence: CASSVGLNNEQFF. The DNA for the CDR3 is TGTGCCAGCAGCGTAGGACTTAACAATGAGCAGTTCTTC.

The sample holds a few counts of this clone. This chain links TRBV7-8 with TRBJ2-1; D remains unclear. CDR1 and CDR2 (germline): SGHVS, FQNEAQ. The CDR3 has 14 residues. The V end was cut by 3 bases, the J end by 2 bases, with 8 bases between. The chain's CDR3 is CASSFAETYNEQFF. The CDR3 DNA is TGTGCCAGCAGCTTCGCGGAAACCTACAATGAGCAGTTCTTC. The full variable domain, in which reference TRBV7-8 and TRBJ2-1 provide the parts outside the CDR3, is GAGVSQSPRYKVAKRGQDVALRCDPISGHVSLFWYQQALGQGPEFLTYFQNEAQLDKSGLPSDRFFAERPEGSVSTLKIQRTQQEDSAVYLCASSFAETYNEQFFGPGTRLTVL.

The V and J genes are TRBV18 and TRBJ1-5; 9 bases are shared with TRBD1. The V gene end was trimmed by 3 bases and the J gene end by 7 bases; junction bases not matched to a gene: 4. This CDR3 spans 14 amino acids. Germline V gene data show CDR1 as KGHSH and CDR2 as LQKENI. The CDR3 protein is CASSPTGGGQPQHF. The CDR3, as DNA: TGTGCCAGCTCACCCACAGGGGGCGGCCAGCCCCAGCATTTT. Looking up the rest from reference TRBV18 and TRBJ1-5 gives the full variable domain: NAGVMQNPRHLVRRRGQEARLRCSPMKGHSHVYWYRQLPEEGLKFMVYLQKENIIDESGMPKERFSAEFPKEGPSILRIQQVVRGDSAAYFCASSPTGGGQPQHFGDGTRLSIL.

This clone was picked up a small number of times. CDR3 nucleotides: TGTGCTAGTGGTTTGGTACGCGGGCCCGGGGTTGCGCAGTATTTT. Residues: CASGLVRGPGVAQYF. The chain recombines TRBV12-5 with TRBJ2-3; tentative D call: TRBD2 (5 bases). There are 15 residues in the CDR3. V lost 0 bases and J 10 bases, leaving 17 bases between the germline ends. The germline CDR1 and CDR2 sequences are LGHNT and FRNRAP.

The rearrangement uses TRBV6-6 and TRBJ2-7; D call uncertain. The V gene's germline CDR1 is MNHNY and CDR2 SVGAGI (reference sequence). This CDR3 region has 12 residues. Trimming left V 2 bases short and J 2 bases short, with 4 bases between. The DNA for the CDR3 is TGTGCCAGCAGTTACACTGCCTACGAGCAGTACTTC. Amino acid sequence: CASSYTAYEQYF.

The V gene is TRBV9, the J gene TRBJ1-2; 9 bases agree with TRBD1. J lost 6 bases, V lost 3 bases, and 3 bases had no gene match. The CDR3 is 13 residues long. CDR1 is SGDLS, CDR2 YYNGEE, per germline. CDR3 bases: TGTGCCAGCAGCGGCAGGACAGGGGATGGCTACACCTTC. Its protein product is CASSGRTGDGYTF.

The chain combines TRBV30 with TRBJ2-7; 7 bases agree with TRBD1. The germline CDR1 and CDR2 sequences are GTSNPN and SVGIG (reference sequence). The CDR3 extends over 12 amino acids. V lost 5 bases, J lost 2 bases, and 3 bases stayed unmatched. CDR3 nucleotide sequence: TGTGCCTGGGGCACAGGGGCCTACGAGCAGTACTTC. It is translated as CAWGTGAYEQYF.